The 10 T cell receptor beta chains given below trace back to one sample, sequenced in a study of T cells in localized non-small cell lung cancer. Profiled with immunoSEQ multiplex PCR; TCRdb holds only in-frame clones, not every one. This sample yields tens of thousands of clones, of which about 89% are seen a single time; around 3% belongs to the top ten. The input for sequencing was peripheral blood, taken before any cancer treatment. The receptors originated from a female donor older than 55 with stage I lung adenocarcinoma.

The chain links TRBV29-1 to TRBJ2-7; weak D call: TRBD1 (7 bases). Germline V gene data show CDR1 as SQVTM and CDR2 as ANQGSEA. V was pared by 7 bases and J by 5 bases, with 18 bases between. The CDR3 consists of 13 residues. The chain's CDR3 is CSGGGQASNEQYF. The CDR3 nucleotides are TGCAGCGGGGGAGGACAGGCCTCGAACGAGCAGTACTTC.

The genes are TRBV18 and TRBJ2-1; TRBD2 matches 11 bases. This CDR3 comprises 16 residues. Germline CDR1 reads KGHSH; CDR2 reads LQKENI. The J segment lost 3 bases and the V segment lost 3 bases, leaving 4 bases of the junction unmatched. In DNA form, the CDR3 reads TGTGCCAGCTCACCGGGGACTAGCGGTTTCTACAATGAGCAGTTCTTC. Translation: CASSPGTSGFYNEQFF.

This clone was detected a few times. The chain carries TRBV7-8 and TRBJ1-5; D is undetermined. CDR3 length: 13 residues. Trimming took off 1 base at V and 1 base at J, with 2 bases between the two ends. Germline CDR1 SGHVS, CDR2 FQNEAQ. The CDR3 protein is CASSLESNQPQHF. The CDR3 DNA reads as TGTGCCAGCAGCTTAGAAAGCAATCAGCCCCAGCATTTT.

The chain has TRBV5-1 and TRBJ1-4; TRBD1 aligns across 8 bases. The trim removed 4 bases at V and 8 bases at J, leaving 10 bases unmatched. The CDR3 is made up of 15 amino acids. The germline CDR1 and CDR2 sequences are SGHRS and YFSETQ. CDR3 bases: TGCGCCAGCAGCCCCAACCCGACAGGGGTAGAAAAACTGTTTTTT. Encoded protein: CASSPNPTGVEKLFF.

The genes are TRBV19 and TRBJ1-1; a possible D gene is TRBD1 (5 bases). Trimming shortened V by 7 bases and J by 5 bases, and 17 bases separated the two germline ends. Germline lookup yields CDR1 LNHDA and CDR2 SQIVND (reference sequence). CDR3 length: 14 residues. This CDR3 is CASIREGRGTEAFF. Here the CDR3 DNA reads TGTGCCAGTATTCGTGAGGGGCGCGGAACTGAAGCTTTCTTT.

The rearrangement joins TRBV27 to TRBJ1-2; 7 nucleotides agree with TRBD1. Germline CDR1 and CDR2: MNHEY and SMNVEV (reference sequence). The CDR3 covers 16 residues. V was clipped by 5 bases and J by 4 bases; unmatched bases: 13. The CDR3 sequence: CASSHRTDRVFYGYTF. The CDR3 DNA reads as TGTGCCAGCAGTCACCGCACTGACAGGGTTTTCTATGGCTACACCTTC.

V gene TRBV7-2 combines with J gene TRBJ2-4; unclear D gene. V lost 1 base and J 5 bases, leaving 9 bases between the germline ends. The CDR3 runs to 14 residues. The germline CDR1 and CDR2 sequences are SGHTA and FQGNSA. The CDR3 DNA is TGTGCCAGCAGCTTAGTAGCTAGTCAAAACATTCAGTACTTC. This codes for CASSLVASQNIQYF.

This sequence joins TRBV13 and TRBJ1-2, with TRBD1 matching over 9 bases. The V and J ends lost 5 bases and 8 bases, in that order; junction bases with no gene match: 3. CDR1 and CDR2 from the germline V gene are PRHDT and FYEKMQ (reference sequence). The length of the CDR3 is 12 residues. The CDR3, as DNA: TGTGCCAGCAGCGTGGACAGGGGCGGCTACACCTTC. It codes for CASSVDRGGYTF.

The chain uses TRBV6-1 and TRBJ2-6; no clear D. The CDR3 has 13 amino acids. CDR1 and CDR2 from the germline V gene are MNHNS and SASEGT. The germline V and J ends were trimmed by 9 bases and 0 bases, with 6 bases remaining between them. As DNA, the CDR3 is TGTGCCAGTGTCTTCTCTGGGGCCAACGTCCTGACTTTC. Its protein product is CASVFSGANVLTF.

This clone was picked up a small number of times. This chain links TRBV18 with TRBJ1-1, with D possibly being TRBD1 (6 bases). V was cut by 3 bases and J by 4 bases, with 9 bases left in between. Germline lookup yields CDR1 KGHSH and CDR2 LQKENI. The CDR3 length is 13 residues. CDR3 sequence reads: CASSPTGITEAFF. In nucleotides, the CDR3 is TGTGCCAGCTCACCTACAGGGATCACTGAAGCTTTCTTT. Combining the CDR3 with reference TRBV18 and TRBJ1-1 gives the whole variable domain NAGVMQNPRHLVRRRGQEARLRCSPMKGHSHVYWYRQLPEEGLKFMVYLQKENIIDESGMPKERFSAEFPKEGPSILRIQQVVRGDSAAYFCASSPTGITEAFFGQGTRLTVV.